Listed below are T cell receptor beta chains from one sample, sequenced in a study of cytomegalovirus exposure and HLA in healthy donors. Clones were read by immunoSEQ multiplex PCR, and TCRdb kept only the in-frame ones, dropping some. The data contain some 130,000 clones, approximately 71% of them singletons. The sample comprised PBMCs. The receptors originated from a man aged 25 to 40 in good health and CMV-seronegative. Both conserved end residues are part of each CDR3. Each record gives: D gene, V gene, clone size, J gene, CDR3 protein, CDR3 DNA. The D gene is left open where the match is weak. Expanded clones are given a class, and other clones once, few, many or no size at all.

TRBD2,TRBV5-1,-,TRBJ2-7,CASRGAGKGYEQYF,TGCGCCAGCAGAGGAGCGGGAAAAGGGTACGAGCAGTACTTC
TRBD2,TRBV6-6,few,TRBJ2-7,CASTQRERSYEQYF,TGTGCCAGCACCCAGCGGGAGCGGTCCTACGAGCAGTACTTC
-,TRBV2,once,TRBJ2-2,CASLGGTGELFF,TGTGCCAGCCTCGGGGGCACCGGGGAGCTGTTTTTT
-,TRBV19,-,TRBJ2-7,CASSLAGNYEQYF,TGTGCCAGTAGTCTTGCGGGGAATTACGAGCAGTACTTC
TRBD1,TRBV7-2,-,TRBJ1-4,CASSQTGGNEKLFF,TGTGCCAGCAGCCAGACAGGGGGGAATGAAAAACTGTTTTTT
TRBD1,TRBV7-7,-,TRBJ2-5,CASSPGTDQETQYF,TGTGCTAGCAGCCCCGGGACAGACCAAGAGACCCAGTACTTC
TRBD1,TRBV2,-,TRBJ1-1,CASSPQGATTEAFF,TGTGCCAGCAGTCCACAGGGGGCTACCACTGAAGCTTTCTTT
TRBD2,TRBV6-5,-,TRBJ2-1,CASSYSSGLRDEQFF,TGTGCCAGCAGTTACTCTAGCGGGTTAAGGGATGAGCAGTTCTTC
TRBD1,TRBV6-1,-,TRBJ2-5,CASTFGTAQTQYF,TGTGCCAGCACCTTCGGGACAGCTCAGACCCAGTACTTC
TRBD2,TRBV29-1,once,TRBJ2-3,CSGAGGAVSTDTQYF,TGCAGCGGAGCGGGAGGCGCCGTTAGCACAGATACGCAGTATTTT
-,TRBV7-6,-,TRBJ2-1,CASSPTSFNEQFF,TGTGCCAGCAGCCCCACTAGCTTCAATGAGCAGTTCTTC
-,TRBV6-6,few,TRBJ2-7,CASRLYEGEQYF,TGTGCCAGCAGGCTCTATGAGGGCGAGCAGTACTTC
TRBD1,TRBV2,once,TRBJ1-2,CASRPGQGASYGYTF,TGTGCCAGCAGGCCCGGACAGGGGGCTAGCTATGGCTACACCTTC
-,TRBV5-1,-,TRBJ2-1,CASSLTPGHHNEQFF,TGCGCCAGCAGCTTAACCCCAGGGCACCACAATGAGCAGTTCTTC
TRBD2,TRBV30,-,TRBJ2-2,CAWSVPGGVQTGELFF,TGTGCCTGGAGTGTACCCGGGGGGGTTCAAACCGGGGAGCTGTTTTTT
-,TRBV4-1,-,TRBJ2-7,CASSQGPQASYEQYF,TGCGCCAGCAGCCAAGGACCACAGGCCAGCTACGAGCAGTACTTC
TRBD1,TRBV28,-,TRBJ1-5,CASSFDWTGGSNQPQHF,TGTGCCAGCAGTTTCGATTGGACAGGGGGGAGCAATCAGCCCCAGCATTTT
-,TRBV5-6,-,TRBJ1-1,CASSLYVNTEAFF,TGTGCCAGCAGCTTGTATGTGAACACTGAAGCTTTCTTT
TRBD2,TRBV4-1,-,TRBJ2-2,CASSQGSSGRGNTGELFF,TGCGCCAGCAGCCAAGGTTCTAGCGGGAGGGGTAACACCGGGGAGCTGTTTTTT
-,TRBV27,-,TRBJ1-1,CASSNTRNTEAFF,TGTGCCAGCAGTAATACCAGGAACACTGAAGCTTTCTTT
TRBD1,TRBV6-5,once,TRBJ1-5,CASSYSRTGAHQPQHF,TGTGCCAGCAGTTACTCGAGGACAGGGGCTCATCAGCCCCAGCATTTT
-,TRBV29-1,-,TRBJ2-1,CSAGHRDEQFF,TGCAGCGCCGGACACAGAGATGAGCAGTTCTTC
TRBD2,TRBV5-4,-,TRBJ2-1,CASSPELAGDNEQFF,TGTGCCAGCAGCCCCGAACTAGCGGGAGACAATGAGCAGTTCTTC
-,TRBV2,-,TRBJ1-5,CASSVFSPGSNQPQHF,TGTGCCAGCAGTGTATTCTCCCCAGGTAGCAATCAGCCCCAGCATTTT
-,TRBV28,-,TRBJ1-2,CASSLEGFHGYTF,TGTGCCAGCAGTTTAGAGGGTTTCCATGGCTACACCTTC
TRBD1,TRBV7-7,-,TRBJ1-5,CATHHHTDRRGQPQHF,TGTGCTACCCATCATCACACGGACAGGCGAGGTCAGCCCCAGCATTTT
-,TRBV28,-,TRBJ2-7,CASSLATRLQFEQYF,TGTGCCAGCAGTTTGGCGACAAGATTACAGTTCGAGCAGTACTTC
-,TRBV9,few,TRBJ1-3,CASDPGTSGNTIYF,TGTGCCAGCGACCCAGGAACCTCTGGAAACACCATATATTTT
TRBD1,TRBV6-1,few,TRBJ1-2,CASSSGQGFSGYTF,TGTGCCAGCAGCTCGGGACAGGGTTTTTCTGGCTACACCTTC
TRBD2,TRBV4-1,few,TRBJ2-1,CASSQPGLAGRNEQFF,TGCGCCAGCAGCCAGCCGGGACTAGCGGGACGGAATGAGCAGTTCTTC
-,TRBV5-1,-,TRBJ1-4,CASSFREREKLFF,TGCGCCAGCAGCTTTCGGGAGAGGGAAAAACTGTTTTTT
-,TRBV5-4,once,TRBJ2-1,CASSLGYISYNEQFF,TGTGCCAGCAGCTTGGGTTACATCTCCTACAATGAGCAGTTCTTC
-,TRBV2,-,TRBJ1-2,CASSEALLRTEAIPGYTF,TGTGCCAGCAGTGAAGCGCTTCTACGGACAGAGGCTATTCCAGGCTACACCTTC
TRBD1,TRBV6-1,-,TRBJ2-2,CASSLQGAGAGELFF,TGTGCCAGCAGCCTACAGGGGGCTGGTGCCGGGGAGCTGTTTTTT
TRBD2,TRBV11-1,-,TRBJ2-7,CASSLTVSGPSYEQYF,TGTGCCAGCAGCTTAACGGTTAGCGGGCCCTCCTACGAGCAGTACTTC
-,TRBV4-1,-,TRBJ2-2,CASSQVDMGLQTGELFF,TGCGCCAGCAGCCAAGTCGATATGGGACTCCAAACCGGGGAGCTGTTTTTT
-,TRBV21-1,-,TRBJ2-1,CASSKVINEQFF,TGTGCCAGCAGCAAAGTTATCAATGAGCAGTTCTTC
TRBD2,TRBV28,once,TRBJ2-4,CASSLGLAFVTNIQYF,TGTGCCAGCAGTTTGGGACTAGCGTTCGTCACAAACATTCAGTACTTC